What follows are 11 T cell receptor beta chains derived from one specimen sequenced in a study of CD8+CD57+ T cells in acquired aplastic anemia. The TCR beta profiling, which covered VDJ combination and CDR3 sequence, was carried out using genomic DNA as the template. In TCRdb, the reads were re-called with MiXCR into one record per CDR3 protein. Of more than 150,000 distinct CDR3 sequences in the sample, 48% are singletons; the top ten hold about 1.8%. An expansion of CD8+CD57+ cells by flow cytometry had been shown in patients chosen for sequencing. The material sequenced was sorted CD4+, CD8+, or CD8+CD57+ T cells (not recorded which) from PBMCs. The receptors come from a human donor with aplastic anemia.

This clonotype was recorded many times. V and J are TRBV5-1 and TRBJ2-1; 7 bases map to TRBD2. After removal of 0 bases from V and 0 bases from J, the junction contained 0 bases not matched to a gene. Germline CDR1 reads SGHRS; CDR2 reads YFSETQ. This CDR3 has 15 amino acids. The CDR3 reads CASSLGGSSYNEQFF. CDR3 DNA sequence: TGCGCCAGCAGCTTGGGCGGGAGCTCCTACAATGAGCAGTTCTTC.

This CDR3 reads CASSQGPPNRGGALEQYF. The CDR3 DNA follows: TGCGCCAGCAGCCAAGGCCCACCCAACAGGGGAGGGGCTCTCGAGCAGTACTTC. The chain has TRBV4-1 and TRBJ2-7; D may correspond to TRBD1 or TRBD2 (7 bases each). The V end was cut by 1 base, the J end by 6 bases, with 25 bases between. Germline V gene lookup returns CDR1 MGHRA and CDR2 YSYEKL. This CDR3 contains 18 residues.

In this sample, this clonotype turned up a few times. This rearrangement joins TRBV2 to TRBJ2-1; D is perhaps TRBD1 (5 bases). V shed 7 bases and J shed 5 bases, with 15 bases lying between them. Looked up from germline, CDR1 is SNHLY and CDR2 is FYNNEI. The CDR3 is 14 residues long. CDR3 loop: CASKERAQDNEQFF. CDR3 coding DNA: TGTGCCAGCAAGGAAAGGGCACAGGACAATGAGCAGTTCTTC. The whole variable domain, remainder taken from reference TRBV2 and TRBJ2-1, is EPEVTQTPSHQVTQMGQEVILRCVPISNHLYFYWYRQILGQKVEFLVSFYNNEISEKSEIFDDQFSVERPDGSNFTLKIRSTKLEDSAMYFCASKERAQDNEQFFGPGTRLTVL.

The chain employs TRBV2 and TRBJ1-6; TRBD1 aligns across 7 bases. The CDR3 contains 15 residues. The trim removed 4 bases at V and 7 bases at J, leaving 7 bases unmatched. Germline V gene sequence: CDR1 SNHLY, CDR2 FYNNEI. CDR3 in DNA: TGTGCCAGCAGTGTCCGGGACAGTCGGAATTCACCCCTCCACTTT. This gives the protein CASSVRDSRNSPLHF.

This clonotype was picked up many times. CDR3 sequence reads: CASSQDWQNIQYF. The CDR3 region has the DNA TGCGCCAGCAGCCAAGATTGGCAAAACATTCAGTACTTC. The V and J genes are TRBV4-3 and TRBJ2-4; D is uncertain. The V gene lost 0 bases and the J gene lost 5 bases, with 5 bases spanning the gap. CDR3 size: 13 residues. Germline V gene lookup returns CDR1 LGHNA and CDR2 YSLEER.

The chain has TRBV14 and TRBJ2-5; the match to TRBD2 covers 8 bases. The CDR3 is made up of 18 amino acids. Germline loops: CDR1 SGHDN, CDR2 FVKESK. V shed 0 bases and J 2 bases; nucleotides not matched to a gene: 11. In nucleotides, the CDR3 is TGTGCCAGCAGCCAAGATGGGGACACGGGAGGGCTACAAGAGACCCAGTACTTC. It is translated as CASSQDGDTGGLQETQYF.

There are many counts of this clonotype. The chain recombines TRBV10-2 with TRBJ1-2; D is possibly TRBD1 (5 bases). The CDR3 loop spans 11 amino acids. Trimming pared 10 bases from V and 8 bases from J, leaving 14 bases between. The germline V gene has CDR1 WSHSY and CDR2 SAAADI. Written as DNA, the CDR3 is TGCGCCACCGGACTTAAGGGGGGCTACACCTTC. This codes for CATGLKGGYTF.

J is TRBJ2-1 and V is TRBV2, with D possibly matching TRBD2 (6 bases). From germline, CDR1 is SNHLY and CDR2 FYNNEI. This CDR3 has 15 residues. V lost 4 bases, J lost 2 bases, and 12 bases lay in between. CDR3 sequence: CASSVSSGPYNEQFF. The CDR3 bases are TGTGCCAGCAGTGTCAGTAGCGGCCCCTACAATGAGCAGTTCTTC.

This clonotype was seen ten or more times. The V gene is TRBV20-1, the J gene TRBJ1-2, with 11 bases aligning to TRBD1. The CDR3 is 16 amino acids. Germline trimming cut 0 bases from V and 7 bases from J; bases unmatched to any gene: 10. Germline CDR1 DFQATT, CDR2 SNEGSKA (reference sequence). The CDR3 reads CSARDRDRGLYGGYTF. CDR3 nucleotide sequence: TGCAGTGCTAGAGATAGGGACAGGGGGTTATACGGTGGCTACACCTTC.

As to this clonotype: Possible read error: a much larger clone is one base away. The genes are TRBV6-5 and TRBJ1-1; D is uncertain. Germline V gene sequence: CDR1 MNHEY, CDR2 SVGAGI. The CDR3 has 14 amino acids. The CDR3 DNA follows: TGTGCCAGCGGTTACTCTCCACAGTACACTGAAGCTTTCTTT. This gives the protein CASGYSPQYTEAFF.

Notes on this clonotype: This sequence may be a read error, since a much larger clone differs from it by one base. V usage is TRBV5-1 and J usage is TRBJ2-2, with a weak D call TRBD2 (5 bases). CDR3 size: 15 residues. Germline CDR1 SGHRS, CDR2 YFSETQ. Here the CDR3 DNA reads TGCGCCAGCAGCTTGGCCGGACCTTACACCGGGGAGCCGTTTTTT. It specifies CASSLAGPYTGEPFF.